What follows are 5 T cell receptor beta chains derived from one specimen sequenced in a study of cytomegalovirus exposure and HLA in healthy donors. The PCR had 60 Vbeta and 13 Jbeta primers. Sequenced by immunoSEQ multiplex PCR; TCRdb stores in-frame clones only, minus some. Of approximately 80,000 clones detected, roughly 61% appear once; the ten largest clones hold approximately 16%. Material: PBMCs. These receptors all come from a woman aged 35 to 49 in good health and CMV-seropositive.

This clone has a handful of counts. The chain is built from TRBV16 and TRBJ1-3; D gene unclear. V lost 4 bases, J lost 6 bases, and 10 bases lay in between. The CDR3 length is 13 residues. The germline V gene encodes CDR1 KGHSY and CDR2 FQNENV. In DNA, the CDR3 is TGTGCCAGCAGCCTTTGGCCCCAAAACACCATATATTTT. It codes for CASSLWPQNTIYF.

The V and J genes are TRBV6-6 and TRBJ2-3; D possibly corresponds to TRBD2 (8 bases). This CDR3 is built from 16 residues. In germline, CDR1 is MNHNY, CDR2 SVGAGI (reference sequence). The V gene lost 5 bases and the J gene lost 2 bases, with 17 bases spanning the gap. The CDR3 nucleotides are TGTGCCAGCAGTGGTAGCGGGACAGAGTACACAGATACGCAGTATTTT. Residues: CASSGSGTEYTDTQYF.

The rearrangement uses TRBV27 and TRBJ2-6, with a possible D match to TRBD1 (5 bases). CDR3 length: 16 amino acids. Looked up from germline, CDR1 is MNHEY and CDR2 is SMNVEV (reference sequence). V was trimmed by 5 bases and J by 2 bases, leaving 13 bases between them. The CDR3 DNA reads as TGTGCCAGCAGTGGCCAGGGTTTTGCTGGGGCCAACGTCCTGACTTTC. This codes for CASSGQGFAGANVLTF.

The V and J genes are TRBV11-3 and TRBJ1-5, with 8 bases identical to TRBD1. The junction had 9 bases not matched to a gene; V was cut back by 0 bases and J by 5 bases. The germline V gene encodes CDR1 SGHNT and CDR2 YENEEA. This CDR3 contains 17 residues. The chain's CDR3 is CASSLDLARGRYQPQHF. The DNA of the CDR3 is TGTGCCAGCAGCTTAGATTTAGCCAGGGGGCGATATCAGCCCCAGCATTTT.

The chain combines TRBV11-1 with TRBJ1-2; D is possibly TRBD1 (5 bases). The germline V gene encodes CDR1 SGHAT and CDR2 FQDESV (reference sequence). This CDR3 spans 15 amino acids. Trimming took off 5 bases at V and 3 bases at J, with 16 bases between the two ends. As DNA, the CDR3 is TGTGCCAGCAGCCCTTCCAGGGTGGGTGACTATGGCTACACCTTC. It yields the protein CASSPSRVGDYGYTF.